The rows below give T cell receptor beta chains drawn from one sample of a study of cytomegalovirus exposure and HLA in healthy donors. This table comes from immunoSEQ multiplex PCR, and its TCRdb copy is limited to in-frame clones, with some not included. The repertoire has 95,000 to 100,000 clones, approximately 80% of them found once; the top ten carry under 0.8%. The specimen was PBMCs. Receptors originate from a woman aged 55-69 years in good health and CMV-seronegative. Both conserved end residues are part of each CDR3. A D gene is named only where the DNA matches it firmly. Clone size appears in some rows only: once, few, many, or a class for an expanded clone.

>TRBJ1-5|.|.|TRBV4-3
TGCGCCAGCAGCCAAGGGGGGGGAGGGAGTCAGCCCCAGCATTTT
CASSQGGGGSQPQHF
>TRBJ2-3|TRBD2|.|TRBV7-8
TGTGCCAGCAGCTTCCCATCCGCGGGAGTAAGAGATACGCAGTATTTT
CASSFPSAGVRDTQYF
>TRBJ2-5|.|.|TRBV5-4
TGTGCCAGCAGCTTGGCCGGGGAGACCCAGTACTTC
CASSLAGETQYF
>TRBJ2-1|TRBD2|.|TRBV6-5
TGTGCTTCTAGCGGACGAATCTACAATGAGCAGTTCTTC
CASSGRIYNEQFF
>TRBJ2-6|.|.|TRBV30
TGTGCCTGGAGTGTGGAAGGGGCTCGTGGGGCCAACGTCCTGACTTTC
CAWSVEGARGANVLTF
>TRBJ2-3|.|.|TRBV5-1
TGCGCCAGCAGCCTCGAAGGGGTAATAAGCACAGATACGCAGTATTTT
CASSLEGVISTDTQYF
>TRBJ1-2|TRBD1|.|TRBV2
TGTGCCAGCAGGATGGGACAGGGACCTAACTATGGCTACACCTTC
CASRMGQGPNYGYTF
>TRBJ2-7|TRBD1|once|TRBV6-5
TGTGCCAGCAGTTACCCCCGGGGACAGGGGACAGAGCAGTACTTC
CASSYPRGQGTEQYF
>TRBJ2-1|TRBD2|.|TRBV7-6
TGTGCCAGCAGCTCCACCTCCGGGACTAGCGGGGTGAATAATGAGCAGTTCTTC
CASSSTSGTSGVNNEQFF
>TRBJ2-1|TRBD1|.|TRBV4-1
TGCGCCAGCAGCCAAGCAGAGCAGGGGGTCTACAATGAGCAGTTCTTC
CASSQAEQGVYNEQFF
>TRBJ2-7|.|.|TRBV13
TGTGCCAGCAGCGCCCCAGGGGTCTTCACCGACGAGCAGTACTTC
CASSAPGVFTDEQYF
>TRBJ1-5|.|.|TRBV4-1
TGCGCCAGCAGCCAAAACGGTGTAAGTAGTCAGCCCCAGCATTTT
CASSQNGVSSQPQHF
>TRBJ1-2|.|.|TRBV10-2
TGCGCCAGCAGTCCGACAGCCAACTATGGCTACACCTTC
CASSPTANYGYTF
>TRBJ2-3|TRBD2|.|TRBV29-1
TGCAGCGTTAGCGGGACTAGCGGGTGGGACCACACAGATACGCAGTATTTT
CSVSGTSGWDHTDTQYF
>TRBJ1-1|.|.|TRBV6-1
TGTGCCAGCAGCGATCACAGGGAGAACACTGAAGCTTTCTTT
CASSDHRENTEAFF
>TRBJ2-3|.|.|TRBV10-3
TGTGCCATCAGTGAGTCGTACACAGATACGCAGTATTTT
CAISESYTDTQYF
>TRBJ2-1|.|.|TRBV10-3
TGTGCCATCGGAGGCAGGGACAACAATGAGCAGTTCTTC
CAIGGRDNNEQFF
>TRBJ2-2|TRBD2|.|TRBV5-1
TGCGCCAGCAGCTCCCCTCTAGCGGCCACCGGGGAGCTGTTTTTT
CASSSPLAATGELFF
>TRBJ2-2|.|.|TRBV4-3
TGCGCCAGCAGCCAAGCCCTAGTGATCCCCGGGGAGCTGTTTTTT
CASSQALVIPGELFF
>TRBJ2-7|.|.|TRBV7-9
TGTGCCAGCAGCTTAGGGGGGCGGAGCGAGCAGTACTTC
CASSLGGRSEQYF
>TRBJ2-5|TRBD1|.|TRBV7-2
TGTGCCAGCAGCTTGTTCGACAGGGCCCCTGGGGAGACCCAGTACTTC
CASSLFDRAPGETQYF
>TRBJ2-6|.|.|TRBV7-2
TGTGCCAGCACCCAGGGTGGTGGGGCCAACGTCCTGACTTTC
CASTQGGGANVLTF
>TRBJ1-2|.|.|TRBV2
TGTGCCAGCAGTGAATTCGGGGGGGCTGGCTACACCTTC
CASSEFGGAGYTF
>TRBJ2-7|.|.|TRBV7-2
TGTGCCAGCAGCTTAGACAGGAACGAGCAGTACTTC
CASSLDRNEQYF
>TRBJ1-2|TRBD1|.|TRBV18
TGTGCCAGCTCACCACCACTCGGACAGGGGGTTAGTTTC
CASSPPLGQGVSF
>TRBJ2-7|.|.|TRBV7-9
TGTGCCAGCAGCTTAGGCAGGTCCTACGAGCAGTACTTC
CASSLGRSYEQYF
>TRBJ1-3|TRBD1|.|TRBV28
TGTGCCAGCAGTTTTACGGGACAGGGCTTTTCTGGAAACACCATATATTTT
CASSFTGQGFSGNTIYF
>TRBJ1-2|.|.|TRBV5-6
TGTGCCAGCAGCTTGACAGACACTGGTGGCTACACCTTC
CASSLTDTGGYTF
>TRBJ2-3|.|.|TRBV10-3
TGTGCCATCAGCCCCGGGACAAGGCTAGATACGCAGTATTTT
CAISPGTRLDTQYF
>TRBJ2-1|.|.|TRBV18
TGTGCCAGCTCACTTCCCGCGGGCGGTTACAATGAGCAGTTCTTC
CASSLPAGGYNEQFF
>TRBJ2-1|.|.|TRBV7-9
TGTGCCAGCAGCTCGACATGGACACGGGGGAGCTCCTACAATGAGCAGTTCTTC
CASSSTWTRGSSYNEQFF
>TRBJ1-1|.|.|TRBV7-8
TGTGCCAGCAGCTCCCCCCCAGACAGGAGGAACACTGAAGCTTTCTTT
CASSSPPDRRNTEAFF
>TRBJ1-5|.|.|TRBV7-9
TGTGCCAGCAGCTTAGAACTGAATCAGCCCCAGCATTTT
CASSLELNQPQHF
>TRBJ1-4|TRBD1|once|TRBV7-2
TGTGCCAGCAGCCGGGACAGTTCAACTAATGAAAAACTGTTTTTT
CASSRDSSTNEKLFF
>TRBJ1-2|TRBD1|.|TRBV7-2
TGTGCCAGCAGCTTCGACAGGGGCGACTATGGCTACACCTTC
CASSFDRGDYGYTF
>TRBJ2-7|.|.|TRBV30
TGTGCCTGGAGCGTACCGGTAGAGCAGTACTTC
CAWSVPVEQYF
>TRBJ2-7|.|.|TRBV4-3
TGCGCCAGCAGCCAAGATTTGCGGTACGAGCAGTACTTC
CASSQDLRYEQYF
>TRBJ1-2|.|few|TRBV28
TGTGCCAGCAGCATTACAGGGTATTATGGCTACACCTTC
CASSITGYYGYTF
>TRBJ2-1|TRBD2|.|TRBV7-7
TGTGCCAGCAGCTTAGATACAGCGGGAAGCTACAATGAGCAGTTCTTC
CASSLDTAGSYNEQFF
>TRBJ2-5|.|.|TRBV29-1
TGCAGCGTTGAGGACTACGGCAAGGGGGAGACCCAGTACTTC
CSVEDYGKGETQYF
>TRBJ1-1|TRBD1|.|TRBV29-1
TGCAGCGTCGATTTGACAGGGTTCGCTTTCTTT
CSVDLTGFAFF
>TRBJ1-2|.|.|TRBV29-1
TGCAGCGTCCACAGGGATGAGGACTATGGCTACACCTTC
CSVHRDEDYGYTF
>TRBJ1-6|.|.|TRBV6-6
TGTGCCAGCAGTTATGGCAGGGCATGGAATTCACCCCTCCACTTT
CASSYGRAWNSPLHF
>TRBJ2-7|TRBD1|.|TRBV25-1
TGTGCCAGCAGTGGGGGACAGTCGGTCTACGAGCAGTACTTC
CASSGGQSVYEQYF
>TRBJ2-5|TRBD2|few|TRBV10-3
TGTGCCATCAGTGAGGCGTCTAGCGGAGGGACCCAGTACTTC
CAISEASSGGTQYF
>TRBJ2-5|.|.|TRBV7-9
TGTGCCAGCAGCTTACTTCAAGAGACCCAGTACTTC
CASSLLQETQYF
>TRBJ2-5|TRBD1|.|TRBV7-2
TGTGCCAGCAGCTCGGACAGGGAGGTGGAGACCCAGTACTTC
CASSSDREVETQYF
>TRBJ2-3|TRBD2|.|TRBV7-6
TGTGCCAGCAGCATCGGGACTAGCGTCTTCACAGATACGCAGTATTTT
CASSIGTSVFTDTQYF
>TRBJ1-2|.|few|TRBV27
TGTGCCAGCAGCGTAACAGGGAACTATGGCTACACCTTC
CASSVTGNYGYTF
>TRBJ1-3|TRBD1|.|TRBV5-1
TGCGCCAGCAGCGCAGGGACAGCTGGAAACACCATATATTTT
CASSAGTAGNTIYF
>TRBJ1-4|.|.|TRBV6-5
TGTGCCAGCAGTTACTACAGCAATGAAAAACTGTTTTTT
CASSYYSNEKLFF
>TRBJ1-5|.|few|TRBV9
TGTGCCAGCAGCGTAGGGGGCGGGACTAATCAGCCCCAGCATTTT
CASSVGGGTNQPQHF
>TRBJ1-2|.|.|TRBV7-9
TGTGCCAGCGGCTTGAGTTTATATGGCTACACCTTC
CASGLSLYGYTF
>TRBJ2-1|.|.|TRBV5-6
TGTGCCAGCAGCTTGTGGGGCGAGCAGTTCTTC
CASSLWGEQFF
>TRBJ2-7|.|.|TRBV9
TGTGCCAGCAGCGTAGCCGGCAGGGGCAACGAGCAGTACTTC
CASSVAGRGNEQYF
>TRBJ1-1|.|.|TRBV18
TGTGCCAGCTCACCTGCGGGGCGGCACGAAGCTTTCTTT
CASSPAGRHEAFF
>TRBJ1-5|.|.|TRBV15
TGTGCCACCAGCCGCGACAGTAGCAATCAGCCCCAGCATTTT
CATSRDSSNQPQHF
>TRBJ1-6|.|few|TRBV6-5
TGTGCCAGCAGTTACTCGCGGGGATCACCCCTCCACTTT
CASSYSRGSPLHF
>TRBJ2-7|TRBD1|.|TRBV28
TGTGCCAGCACAACCGGGACAGGGGACTACGAGCAGTACTTC
CASTTGTGDYEQYF
>TRBJ1-2|.|few|TRBV10-3
TGTGCCATCAGTGAGTCGTACAGGGAAGAGTTGGGCTACACCTTC
CAISESYREELGYTF